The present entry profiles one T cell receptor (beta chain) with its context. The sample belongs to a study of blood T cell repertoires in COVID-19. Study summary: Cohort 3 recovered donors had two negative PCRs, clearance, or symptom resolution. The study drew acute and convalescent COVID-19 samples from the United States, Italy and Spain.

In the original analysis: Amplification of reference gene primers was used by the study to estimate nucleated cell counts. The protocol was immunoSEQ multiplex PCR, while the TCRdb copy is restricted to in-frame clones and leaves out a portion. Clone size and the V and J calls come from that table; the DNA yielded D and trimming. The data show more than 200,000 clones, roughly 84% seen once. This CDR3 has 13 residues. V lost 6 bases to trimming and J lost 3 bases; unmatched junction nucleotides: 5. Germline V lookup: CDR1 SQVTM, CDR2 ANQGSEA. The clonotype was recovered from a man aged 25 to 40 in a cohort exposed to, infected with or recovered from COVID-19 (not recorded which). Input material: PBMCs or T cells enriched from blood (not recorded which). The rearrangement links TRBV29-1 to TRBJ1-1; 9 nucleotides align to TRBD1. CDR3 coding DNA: TGCAGCGTGGGGACAGGGAGGGACACTGAAGCTTTCTTT. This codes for CSVGTGRDTEAFF. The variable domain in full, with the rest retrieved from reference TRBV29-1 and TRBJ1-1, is SAVISQKPSRDICQRGTSLTIQCQVDSQVTMMFWYRQQPGQSLTLIATANQGSEATYESGFVIDKFPISRPNLTFSTLTVSNMSPEDSSIYLCSVGTGRDTEAFFGQGTRLTVV.